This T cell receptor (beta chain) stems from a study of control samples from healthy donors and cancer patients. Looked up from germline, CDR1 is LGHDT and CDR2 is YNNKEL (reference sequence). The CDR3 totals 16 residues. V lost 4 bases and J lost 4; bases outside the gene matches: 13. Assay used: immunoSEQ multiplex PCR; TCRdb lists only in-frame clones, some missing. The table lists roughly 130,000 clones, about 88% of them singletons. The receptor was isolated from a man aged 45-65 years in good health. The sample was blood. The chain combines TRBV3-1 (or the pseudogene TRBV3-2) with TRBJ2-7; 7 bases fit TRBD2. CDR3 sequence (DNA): TGTGCCAGCAGCCCTGGGGAGGGTACCGCTCGGTACGAGCAGTACTTC. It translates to CASSPGEGTARYEQYF.